Listed below are T cell receptor beta chains from one sample, sequenced in a study of T cell repertoires in cytomegalovirus infection. TCRdb reanalysed the reads using MiXCR and keeps one entry per CDR3 protein. The sample lists approximately 550,000 distinct CDR3 sequences; 16% were seen once. The material sequenced was CD8+ T cells from PBMCs. The receptor set was obtained from a human donor in good health (CMV status not recorded). Some clones in this sample may be carry-over from other donors' samples. Both conserved end residues are part of each CDR3. A D gene is named only where the DNA matches it firmly. Size values are once, few and many counts, or a class for expanded clones, and some rows have none.

clone_size: few; v_call: TRBV11-2; d_call: TRBD2; j_call: TRBJ2-2; cdr3_aa: CASSRTSGRDTGELFF
clone_size: -; v_call: TRBV7-4; d_call: -; j_call: TRBJ2-1; cdr3_aa: CASSPKSSSYNEQFF
clone_size: many; v_call: TRBV7-6; d_call: TRBD2; j_call: TRBJ2-1; cdr3_aa: CDRGPGLAPEQFF
clone_size: many; v_call: TRBV7-3; d_call: TRBD2; j_call: TRBJ2-1; cdr3_aa: CASSFAGLGNEQFF
clone_size: many; v_call: TRBV12-3/TRBV12-4; d_call: -; j_call: TRBJ2-7; cdr3_aa: CASSFARSHEQYF
clone_size: -; v_call: TRBV5-1; d_call: TRBD1; j_call: TRBJ1-3; cdr3_aa: CASSVGQGVDAVSGNTIYF
clone_size: few; v_call: TRBV5-1; d_call: -; j_call: TRBJ1-1; cdr3_aa: CASSLYGESGTEAFF
clone_size: many; v_call: TRBV7-7; d_call: -; j_call: TRBJ1-1; cdr3_aa: CASSLAPGAEAFF
clone_size: -; v_call: TRBV15; d_call: TRBD2; j_call: TRBJ2-2; cdr3_aa: CATSRGLAGGTGELFF
clone_size: -; v_call: TRBV4-2; d_call: TRBD1; j_call: TRBJ2-7; cdr3_aa: CASSQNYRGRAGSYEQYF